This T cell receptor (beta chain) stems from a study of blood T cell repertoires in COVID-19. In the original processing: Using reference gene primer amplification, nucleated cell counts were estimated. Profiled with immunoSEQ multiplex PCR; TCRdb holds only in-frame clones, not every one. V and J calls and clone size follow that table, whereas D and trimming were derived from the DNA. The sample holds about 63,000 clones, 76% seen once. The CDR3 has 18 residues. Germline CDR1 is SGHNT and CDR2 is YENEEA. Unmatched junction bases numbered 11, after V lost 4 bases and J lost 1 base. Sequenced material: peripheral blood. The TCR was taken from a woman over 75 with acute or convalescent COVID-19. This chain connects TRBV11-3 to TRBJ2-5; 11 nucleotides agree with TRBD2. Here the CDR3 DNA reads TGTGCCAGCAGCTCAGGCTTTACTAGCGGGAGCTCCCAAGAGACCCAGTACTTC. Protein product: CASSSGFTSGSSQETQYF.